These T cell receptor beta chains were read from a single sample in a study of control samples from healthy donors and cancer patients. This table comes from immunoSEQ multiplex PCR, and its TCRdb copy is limited to in-frame clones, with some not included. The sample has some 120,000 clones; under 95% are singletons. The sequenced material came from blood. The origin of the receptors is a man between 18 and 29 years old in good health. Both conserved end residues are part of each CDR3. D genes are given only for firm matches. Not every row has a clone size; where given, it reads once, few, many or a size class.

j_call: TRBJ1-4
d_call: NA
clone_size: NA
v_call: TRBV6-7
cdr3_aa: CASSYSITTNEKLFF
cdr3_nt: TGTGCCAGCAGTTACTCCATTACAACTAATGAAAAACTGTTTTTT

j_call: TRBJ1-5
d_call: NA
clone_size: NA
v_call: TRBV7-2
cdr3_aa: CASSLAGARQPQHF
cdr3_nt: TGTGCCAGCAGCTTAGCTGGGGCTAGGCAGCCCCAGCATTTT

j_call: TRBJ2-7
d_call: NA
clone_size: NA
v_call: TRBV6-5
cdr3_aa: CASSYAGQTYEQYF
cdr3_nt: TGTGCCAGCAGTTACGCAGGACAAACCTACGAGCAGTACTTC

j_call: TRBJ2-3
d_call: TRBD1
clone_size: NA
v_call: TRBV6-4
cdr3_aa: CASSDTGTGTDTQYF
cdr3_nt: TGTGCCAGCAGTGACACCGGGACAGGGACAGATACGCAGTATTTT

j_call: TRBJ2-5
d_call: TRBD1
clone_size: NA
v_call: TRBV24-1
cdr3_aa: CATSDPRTGGETQYF
cdr3_nt: TGTGCCACCAGTGATCCCCGGACAGGGGGAGAGACCCAGTACTTC

j_call: TRBJ2-6
d_call: TRBD1
clone_size: NA
v_call: TRBV19
cdr3_aa: CASSWDRLSSGANVLTF
cdr3_nt: TGTGCCAGTAGTTGGGACAGATTAAGCTCTGGGGCCAACGTCCTGACTTTC

j_call: TRBJ1-1
d_call: NA
clone_size: NA
v_call: TRBV5-1
cdr3_aa: CASRLIGAGRGLATEAFF
cdr3_nt: TGCGCCAGCAGACTGATCGGAGCCGGGAGAGGTCTAGCCACTGAAGCTTTCTTT

j_call: TRBJ1-5
d_call: NA
clone_size: NA
v_call: TRBV4-1
cdr3_aa: CASSQVAWRINQPQHF
cdr3_nt: TGCGCCAGCAGCCAAGTCGCTTGGCGCATCAATCAGCCCCAGCATTTT

j_call: TRBJ2-5
d_call: TRBD2
clone_size: NA
v_call: TRBV6-6
cdr3_aa: CASVGAGGQETQYF
cdr3_nt: TGTGCCAGCGTCGGGGCGGGGGGACAAGAGACCCAGTACTTC

j_call: TRBJ1-2
d_call: NA
clone_size: NA
v_call: TRBV6-6
cdr3_aa: CASRPDRGGHYGYTF
cdr3_nt: TGCGCCAGCAGACCGGACAGAGGAGGTCACTATGGCTACACCTTC

j_call: TRBJ1-2
d_call: NA
clone_size: NA
v_call: TRBV6-5
cdr3_aa: CASSYSNRYGYTF
cdr3_nt: TGTGCCAGCAGTTACTCGAACCGATATGGCTACACCTTC

j_call: TRBJ1-4
d_call: TRBD1
clone_size: NA
v_call: TRBV5-5
cdr3_aa: CASSSTPGQVNEKLFF
cdr3_nt: TGTGCCAGCAGCTCAACCCCGGGACAGGTTAATGAAAAACTGTTTTTT

j_call: TRBJ2-1
d_call: TRBD2
clone_size: NA
v_call: TRBV7-2
cdr3_aa: CASSPLAGGRTLFYNEQFF
cdr3_nt: TGTGCCAGCAGTCCCCTTGCGGGGGGACGTACCTTATTTTACAATGAGCAGTTCTTC

j_call: TRBJ2-2
d_call: NA
clone_size: NA
v_call: TRBV9
cdr3_aa: CASSVGSVNTGELFF
cdr3_nt: TGTGCCAGCAGCGTAGGAAGCGTTAACACCGGGGAGCTGTTTTTT

j_call: TRBJ1-5
d_call: NA
clone_size: once
v_call: TRBV6-5
cdr3_aa: CASSWTGDQPQHF
cdr3_nt: TGTGCCAGCAGCTGGACTGGGGATCAGCCCCAGCATTTT

j_call: TRBJ2-5
d_call: NA
clone_size: NA
v_call: TRBV24-1
cdr3_aa: CATSEGGAGKETQYF
cdr3_nt: TGTGCCACCAGTGAGGGGGGCGCGGGGAAAGAGACCCAGTACTTC

j_call: TRBJ2-7
d_call: TRBD2
clone_size: many
v_call: TRBV18
cdr3_aa: CASAPTSGISYEQYF
cdr3_nt: TGTGCCAGCGCACCGACTAGCGGGATCTCCTACGAGCAGTACTTC

j_call: TRBJ1-3
d_call: NA
clone_size: NA
v_call: TRBV27
cdr3_aa: CASSLSAGNTIYF
cdr3_nt: TGTGCCAGCAGTTTATCGGCTGGAAACACCATATATTTT

j_call: TRBJ1-2
d_call: NA
clone_size: NA
v_call: TRBV2
cdr3_aa: CASRRGGRGYGYTF
cdr3_nt: TGTGCCAGCAGGAGGGGGGGCCGTGGATATGGCTACACCTTC

j_call: TRBJ2-1
d_call: NA
clone_size: NA
v_call: TRBV12-2
cdr3_aa: CARRLARGGRQFF
cdr3_nt: TGTGCAAGGCGCTTAGCGCGGGGGGGGAGACAGTTCTTC

j_call: TRBJ1-2
d_call: NA
clone_size: NA
v_call: TRBV10-2
cdr3_aa: CASSESRLEDDGYTF
cdr3_nt: TGCGCCAGCAGTGAGTCACGACTAGAGGACGATGGCTACACCTTC